Listed below are T cell receptor beta chains from one sample, sequenced in a study of CD8+CD57+ T cells in acquired aplastic anemia. TCRdb re-analysed the reads in MiXCR, keeping a single row per CDR3 protein. The table includes hundreds of thousands of distinct CDR3 sequences, over 25% detected once. Sequenced: sorted CD4+, CD8+, or CD8+CD57+ T cells (not recorded which) from PBMCs. The receptors derive from a human donor with aplastic anemia. CDR3s include the opening cysteine and the closing phenylalanine or tryptophan. The D gene is left open where the match is weak. Clone size is given for some rows only: seen once, a few or many times, or a class if the clone is expanded.

V gene	D gene	clone size	J gene	CDR3 protein	CDR3 DNA
TRBV20-1	NA	NA	TRBJ2-1	CSARDRLRRLFF	TGCAGTGCTAGAGATCGGCTTCGCCGTCTGTTCTTC
TRBV25-1	NA	few	TRBJ2-7	CASRPSPAPPYEQYF	TGTGCCAGCAGACCCTCCCCGGCTCCCCCCTACGAGCAGTACTTC
TRBV5-5	NA	NA	TRBJ1-6	CASSLSHPSSPLHF	TGTGCCAGCAGCTTGTCCCATCCAAGTTCACCCCTCCACTTT
TRBV25-1	TRBD1	few	TRBJ2-2	CASSVQGAIGELFF	TGTGCCAGCAGTGTGCAGGGGGCAATCGGGGAGCTGTTTTTT
TRBV10-3	NA	many	TRBJ1-1	CAISELGNTEAFF	TGTGCCATCAGTGAGTTGGGGAACACTGAAGCTTTCTTT
TRBV6-2/TRBV6-3	NA	NA	TRBJ1-2	CASSYAPGGANYGYTF	TGTGCCAGCAGTTACGCTCCCGGAGGAGCTAACTATGGCTACACCTTC
TRBV29-1	TRBD1	many	TRBJ1-2	CSVDMDRGRAYGYTF	TGCAGCGTTGATATGGACAGGGGGCGCGCCTATGGCTACACCTTC
TRBV19	NA	many	TRBJ1-1	CASSSAGGVDTEAFF	TGTGCCAGTAGTTCCGCGGGGGGAGTAGACACTGAAGCTTTCTTT
TRBV5-4	NA	few	TRBJ1-1	CASSTTQDREAFF	TGTGCCAGCAGCACTACCCAAGACAGGGAAGCTTTCTTT
TRBV18	NA	once	TRBJ2-7	CASSTSRDYEQYF	TGTGCCAGCTCAACGAGCAGAGACTACGAGCAGTACTTC
TRBV12-5	TRBD2	NA	TRBJ2-2	CASGSGKGLAGGNTGELFF	TGTGCTAGTGGTTCGGGGAAGGGACTAGCGGGAGGGAACACCGGGGAGCTGTTTTTT
TRBV9	NA	NA	TRBJ1-2	CASGEGWGRRGYGYTF	TGTGCCAGCGGAGAGGGATGGGGGAGGCGCGGCTATGGCTACACCTTC
TRBV29-1	TRBD1	NA	TRBJ2-7	CSVATGHTYEQYF	TGCAGCGTCGCGACAGGGCACACCTACGAGCAGTACTTC
TRBV2	NA	few	TRBJ2-7	CASSEVLAAGEQYF	TGTGCCAGTTCCGAGGTCCTCGCCGCGGGCGAGCAGTACTTC
TRBV2	TRBD2	NA	TRBJ2-2	CASSAPSGDYTGELFF	TGTGCCAGCAGCGCACCTAGCGGGGATTACACCGGGGAGCTGTTTTTT
TRBV5-1	NA	NA	TRBJ2-6	CASSLPGGGANVLTF	TGCGCCAGCAGCTTGCCCGGGGGTGGGGCCAACGTCCTGACTTTC
TRBV6-1	TRBD1	many	TRBJ1-6	CASSPTGGSPLHF	TGTGCCAGCAGTCCAACAGGGGGTTCACCCCTCCACTTT
TRBV15	NA	NA	TRBJ2-7	CATSRDLRGREQYF	TGTGCCACCAGCAGAGATTTAAGGGGGAGGGAGCAGTACTTC
TRBV20-1	NA	many	TRBJ1-2	CSAIPVGYGYTF	TGCAGTGCTATTCCTGTGGGCTATGGCTACACCTTC
TRBV24-1	TRBD1	NA	TRBJ2-5	CATSDLRTGGQETQYF	TGTGCCACCAGTGATCTCCGGACAGGGGGCCAAGAGACCCAGTACTTC
TRBV2	NA	NA	TRBJ1-2	CASSQLFATNYGYTF	TGTGCCAGCAGCCAGTTGTTCGCGACTAACTATGGCTACACCTTC
TRBV11-1	TRBD2	NA	TRBJ2-1	CASSPLLGSGAYNEQFF	TGTGCCAGCAGCCCACTCTTGGGTAGCGGGGCCTACAATGAGCAGTTCTTC
TRBV10-1	TRBD2	many	TRBJ2-3	CASSSTSGSMDTQYF	TGCGCCAGCAGCAGCACTAGCGGGAGCATGGATACGCAGTATTTT
TRBV7-2	NA	many	TRBJ2-1	CASTFNAGHNEQFF	TGTGCCAGCACCTTCAACGCGGGCCACAATGAGCAGTTCTTC
TRBV6-1	TRBD2	many	TRBJ2-7	CASRLSGSEAHEQYF	TGTGCCAGCAGATTGAGCGGGAGTGAGGCCCACGAGCAGTACTTC
TRBV7-3	NA	NA	TRBJ2-1	CASSSDVGVQFF	TGTGCCAGCAGCTCCGATGTGGGTGTGCAGTTCTTC
TRBV6-5	NA	few	TRBJ1-2	CASSYDRYGYTF	TGTGCCAGCAGTTACGACCGCTATGGCTACACCTTC
TRBV6-2/TRBV6-3	TRBD1	few	TRBJ2-7	CASSYPTQLGTGLTYEQYF	TGTGCCAGCAGTTACCCGACTCAACTCGGGACAGGGCTAACCTACGAGCAGTACTTC
TRBV15	NA	NA	TRBJ2-7	CATSRAGGTLYEQYF	TGTGCCACCAGCAGAGCGGGGGGCACTCTCTACGAGCAGTACTTC
TRBV12-3/TRBV12-4	NA	many	TRBJ2-7	CASSQGRFSYEQYF	TGTGCCAGCAGTCAAGGACGCTTCTCCTACGAGCAGTACTTC
TRBV24-1	NA	NA	TRBJ1-5	CATSAGSGNQPQHF	TGTGCCACCAGTGCTGGGTCGGGCAATCAGCCCCAGCATTTT
TRBV7-9	NA	many	TRBJ2-5	CASSLAVYQETQYF	TGTGCCAGCAGCTTAGCAGTGTACCAAGAGACCCAGTACTTC
TRBV24-1	NA	many	TRBJ1-5	CATSDVYSNQPQHF	TGTGCCACCAGTGATGTGTACAGCAATCAGCCCCAGCATTTT
TRBV4-2	NA	NA	TRBJ1-4	CASSQDGLGLFF	TGTGCCAGCAGCCAAGACGGTCTGGGGCTGTTTTTT
TRBV20-1	NA	NA	TRBJ2-5	CSASPYNAGRETQYF	TGCAGTGCTTCCCCGTATAACGCGGGAAGAGAGACCCAGTACTTC
TRBV9	NA	NA	TRBJ2-5	CASSVEQDQETQYF	TGTGCCAGCAGCGTAGAACAGGACCAAGAGACCCAGTACTTC
TRBV9	TRBD1	few	TRBJ1-1	CASSGGQANTEAFF	TGTGCCAGCAGCGGCGGACAGGCGAACACTGAAGCTTTCTTT
TRBV15	TRBD1	NA	TRBJ1-6	CATSGGTENSPLHF	TGTGCCACCAGCGGCGGGACAGAGAATTCACCCCTCCACTTT
TRBV30	TRBD2	NA	TRBJ2-7	CAWSVTSGGPYEQYF	TGTGCCTGGAGTGTAACTAGCGGGGGTCCCTACGAGCAGTACTTC
TRBV20-1	NA	many	TRBJ1-2	CSARAGNSGYTF	TGCAGTGCTAGAGCAGGGAACTCTGGCTACACCTTC
TRBV29-1	NA	NA	TRBJ2-1	CSVTSSIYNEQFF	TGCAGCGTTACTAGTTCCATATACAATGAGCAGTTCTTC
TRBV4-2	NA	few	TRBJ2-3	CASSQGLIAASTDTQYF	TGTGCCAGCAGCCAAGGTCTCATAGCAGCCAGCACAGATACGCAGTATTTT
TRBV29-1	TRBD2	many	TRBJ2-7	CSVETGLAGGRGEQYF	TGCAGCGTTGAAACGGGACTAGCGGGAGGCCGAGGGGAGCAGTACTTC
TRBV20-1	NA	many	TRBJ1-1	CSARLRLMNTEAFF	TGCAGTGCTAGGCTCCGTCTAATGAACACTGAAGCTTTCTTT
TRBV2	NA	NA	TRBJ1-1	CASSARPGFRVNTEAFF	TGTGCCAGCAGTGCTCGGCCAGGGTTTCGTGTGAACACTGAAGCTTTCTTT
TRBV14	TRBD1	few	TRBJ1-3	CASSQARGAGNTIYF	TGTGCCAGCAGCCAAGCCAGGGGGGCTGGAAACACCATATATTTT
TRBV5-1	TRBD2	few	TRBJ2-5	CASSWTSGSIQETQYF	TGCGCCAGCAGCTGGACTAGCGGGTCTATACAAGAGACCCAGTACTTC
TRBV2	NA	NA	TRBJ2-6	CASSKTSGANVLTF	TGTGCCAGCAGTAAGACCTCTGGGGCCAACGTCCTGACTTTC
TRBV7-3	TRBD1	NA	TRBJ2-7	CASSSGQDFHF	TGTGCCAGCAGCTCCGGACAGGATTTTCACTTC
TRBV20-1	NA	many	TRBJ2-3	CSVFEGRGDTQYF	TGCAGTGTATTCGAGGGGCGCGGAGATACGCAGTATTTT
TRBV24-1	NA	NA	TRBJ2-7	CATSDWTRANSYEQYF	TGCGCCACCAGTGATTGGACGCGAGCCAACTCCTACGAGCAGTACTTC
TRBV4-3	NA	NA	TRBJ1-4	CASSSGTLDEKLFF	TGCGCCAGCTCTTCGGGGACACTAGATGAAAAACTGTTTTTT
TRBV2	NA	few	TRBJ1-4	CASRETGIFQEKLFF	TGTGCCAGCAGAGAAACAGGGATCTTCCAGGAAAAACTGTTTTTT
TRBV3-1	TRBD2	few	TRBJ2-5	CASSQRGGAGLETQYF	TGTGCCAGCAGCCAAAGAGGAGGAGCGGGGCTTGAGACCCAGTACTTC
TRBV19	NA	many	TRBJ1-2	CASSAWNGYTF	TGTGCCAGTAGTGCCTGGAATGGCTACACCTTC
TRBV7-8	NA	NA	TRBJ2-7	CASSLVQGPSYEQYF	TGTGCCAGCAGCTTAGTACAGGGACCTTCCTACGAGCAGTACTTC
TRBV19	TRBD1	many	TRBJ1-1	CASSKSGTGQGAFF	TGTGCCAGTAGTAAATCCGGGACAGGGCAGGGGGCTTTCTTT